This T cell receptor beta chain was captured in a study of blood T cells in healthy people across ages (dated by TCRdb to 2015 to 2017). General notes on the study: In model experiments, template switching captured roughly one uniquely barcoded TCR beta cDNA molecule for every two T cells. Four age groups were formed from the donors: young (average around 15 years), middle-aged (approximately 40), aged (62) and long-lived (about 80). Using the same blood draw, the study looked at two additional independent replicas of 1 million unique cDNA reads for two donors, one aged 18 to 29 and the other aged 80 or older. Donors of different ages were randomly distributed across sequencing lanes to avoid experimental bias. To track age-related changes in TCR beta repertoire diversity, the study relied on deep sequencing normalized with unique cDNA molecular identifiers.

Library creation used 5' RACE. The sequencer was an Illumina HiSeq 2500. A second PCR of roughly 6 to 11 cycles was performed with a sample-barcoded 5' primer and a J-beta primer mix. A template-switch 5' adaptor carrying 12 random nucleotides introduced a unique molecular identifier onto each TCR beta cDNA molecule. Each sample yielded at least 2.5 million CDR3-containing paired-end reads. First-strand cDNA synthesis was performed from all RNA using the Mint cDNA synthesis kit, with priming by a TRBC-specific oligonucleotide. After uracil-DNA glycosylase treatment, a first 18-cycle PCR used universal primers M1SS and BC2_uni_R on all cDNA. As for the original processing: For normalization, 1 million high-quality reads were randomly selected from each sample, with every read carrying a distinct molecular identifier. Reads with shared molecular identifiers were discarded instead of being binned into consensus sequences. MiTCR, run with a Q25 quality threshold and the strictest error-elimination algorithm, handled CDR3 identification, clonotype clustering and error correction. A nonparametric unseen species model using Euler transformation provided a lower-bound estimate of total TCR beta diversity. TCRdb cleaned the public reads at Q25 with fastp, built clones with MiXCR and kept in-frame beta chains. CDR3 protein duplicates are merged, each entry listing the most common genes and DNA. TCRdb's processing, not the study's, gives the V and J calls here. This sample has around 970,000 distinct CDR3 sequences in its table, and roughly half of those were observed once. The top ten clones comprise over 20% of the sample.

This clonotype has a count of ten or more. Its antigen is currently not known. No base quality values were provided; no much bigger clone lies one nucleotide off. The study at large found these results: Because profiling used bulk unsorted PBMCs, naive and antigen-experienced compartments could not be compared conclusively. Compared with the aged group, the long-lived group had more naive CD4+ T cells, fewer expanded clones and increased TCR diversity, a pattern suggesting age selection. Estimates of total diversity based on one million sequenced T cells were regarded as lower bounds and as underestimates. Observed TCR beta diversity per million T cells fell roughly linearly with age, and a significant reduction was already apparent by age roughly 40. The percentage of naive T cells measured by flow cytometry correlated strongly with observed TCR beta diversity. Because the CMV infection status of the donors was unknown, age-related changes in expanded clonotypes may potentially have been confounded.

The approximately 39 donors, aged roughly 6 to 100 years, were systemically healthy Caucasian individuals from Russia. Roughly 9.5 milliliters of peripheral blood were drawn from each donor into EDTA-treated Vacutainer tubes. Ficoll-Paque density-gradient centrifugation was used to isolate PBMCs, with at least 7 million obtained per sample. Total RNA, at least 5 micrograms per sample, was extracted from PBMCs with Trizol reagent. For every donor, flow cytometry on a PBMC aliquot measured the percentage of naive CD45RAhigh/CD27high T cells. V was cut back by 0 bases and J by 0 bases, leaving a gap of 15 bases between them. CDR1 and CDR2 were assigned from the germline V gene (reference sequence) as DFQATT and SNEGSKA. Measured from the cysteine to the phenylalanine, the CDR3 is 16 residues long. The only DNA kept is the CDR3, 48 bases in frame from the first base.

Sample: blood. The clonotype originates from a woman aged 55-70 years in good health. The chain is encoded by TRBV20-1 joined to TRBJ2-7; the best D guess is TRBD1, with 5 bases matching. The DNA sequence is TGCAGTGCTAGAGATCTCAGGGCCCCGAGCTCCTACGAGCAGTACTTC. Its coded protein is CSARDLRAPSSYEQYF.